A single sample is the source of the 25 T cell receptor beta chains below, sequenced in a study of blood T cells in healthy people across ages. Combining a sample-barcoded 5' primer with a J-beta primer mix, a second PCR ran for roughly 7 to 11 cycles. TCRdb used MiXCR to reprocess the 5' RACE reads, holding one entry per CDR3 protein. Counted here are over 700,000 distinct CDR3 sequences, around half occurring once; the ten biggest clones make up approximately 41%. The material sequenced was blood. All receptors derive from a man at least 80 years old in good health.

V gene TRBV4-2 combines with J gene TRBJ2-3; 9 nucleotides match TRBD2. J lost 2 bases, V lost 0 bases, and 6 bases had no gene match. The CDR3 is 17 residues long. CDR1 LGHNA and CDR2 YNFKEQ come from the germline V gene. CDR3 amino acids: CASSQEGTSSFTDTQYF. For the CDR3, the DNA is TGTGCCAGCAGCCAAGAAGGGACTAGCAGTTTCACAGATACGCAGTATTTT.

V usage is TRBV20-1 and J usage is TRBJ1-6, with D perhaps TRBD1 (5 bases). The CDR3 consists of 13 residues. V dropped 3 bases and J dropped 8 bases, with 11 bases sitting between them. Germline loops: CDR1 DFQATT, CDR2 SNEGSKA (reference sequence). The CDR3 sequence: CSASRGEDSPLHF. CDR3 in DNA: TGCAGTGCTAGTCGGGGGGAGGATTCACCCCTCCACTTT.

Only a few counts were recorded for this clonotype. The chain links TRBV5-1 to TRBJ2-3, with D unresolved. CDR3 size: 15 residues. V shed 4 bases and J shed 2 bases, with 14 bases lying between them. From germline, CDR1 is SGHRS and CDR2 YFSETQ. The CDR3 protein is CASSTGQTDTDTQYF. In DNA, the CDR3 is TGCGCCAGCAGCACGGGCCAAACCGACACAGATACGCAGTATTTT.

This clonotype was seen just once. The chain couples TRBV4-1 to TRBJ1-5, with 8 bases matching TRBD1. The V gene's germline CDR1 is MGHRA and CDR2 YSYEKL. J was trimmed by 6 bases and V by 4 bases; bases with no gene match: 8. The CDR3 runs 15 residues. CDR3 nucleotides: TGCGCCAGCAGCCTCGACAGGGGAGTGTTTCAGCCCCAGCATTTT. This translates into CASSLDRGVFQPQHF.

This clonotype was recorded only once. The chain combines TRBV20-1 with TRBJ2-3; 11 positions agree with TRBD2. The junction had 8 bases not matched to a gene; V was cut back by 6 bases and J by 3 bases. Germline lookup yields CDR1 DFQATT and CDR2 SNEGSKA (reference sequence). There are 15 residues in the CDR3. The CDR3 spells CSARLAGRRTDTQYF. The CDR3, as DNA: TGCAGTGCCAGACTAGCGGGAAGGAGGACAGATACGCAGTATTTT.

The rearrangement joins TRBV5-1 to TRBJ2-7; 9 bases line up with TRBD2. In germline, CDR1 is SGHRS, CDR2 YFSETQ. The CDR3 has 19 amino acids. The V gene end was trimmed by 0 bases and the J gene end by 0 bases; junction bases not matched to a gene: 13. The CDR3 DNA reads TGCGCCAGCAGCTTGGTGGGGGGGCAGATGACTAGCGGCTCCTACGAGCAGTACTTC. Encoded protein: CASSLVGGQMTSGSYEQYF.

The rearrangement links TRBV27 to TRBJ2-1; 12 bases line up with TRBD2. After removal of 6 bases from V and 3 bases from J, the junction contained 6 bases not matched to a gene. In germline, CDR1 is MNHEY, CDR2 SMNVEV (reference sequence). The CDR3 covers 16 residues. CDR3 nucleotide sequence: TGTGCCAGCAGGCGACTAGCGGGAGCGCTCTACAATGAGCAGTTCTTC. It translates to CASRRLAGALYNEQFF.

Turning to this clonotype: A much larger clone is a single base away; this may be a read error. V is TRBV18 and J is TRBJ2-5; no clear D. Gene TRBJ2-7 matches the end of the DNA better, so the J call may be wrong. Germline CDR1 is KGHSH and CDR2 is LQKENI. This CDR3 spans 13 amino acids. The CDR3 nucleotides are TGTGCCAGCTCGCCTGGCGAGGTGGGCGAGCAGTACTTC. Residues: CASSPGEVGEQYF.

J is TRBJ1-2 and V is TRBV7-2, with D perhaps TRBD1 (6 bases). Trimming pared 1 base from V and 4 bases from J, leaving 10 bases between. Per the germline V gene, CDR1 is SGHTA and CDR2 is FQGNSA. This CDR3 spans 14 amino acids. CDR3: CASSLDPGVYGYTF. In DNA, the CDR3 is TGTGCCAGCAGCTTAGACCCAGGGGTCTATGGCTACACCTTC.

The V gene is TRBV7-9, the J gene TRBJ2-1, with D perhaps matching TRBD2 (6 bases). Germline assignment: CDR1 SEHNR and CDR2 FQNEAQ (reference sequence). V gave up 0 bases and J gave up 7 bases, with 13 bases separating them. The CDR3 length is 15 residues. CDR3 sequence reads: CASSLAGGGRNEQFF. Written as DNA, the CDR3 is TGTGCCAGCAGCTTAGCGGGTGGTGGGAGGAATGAGCAGTTCTTC.

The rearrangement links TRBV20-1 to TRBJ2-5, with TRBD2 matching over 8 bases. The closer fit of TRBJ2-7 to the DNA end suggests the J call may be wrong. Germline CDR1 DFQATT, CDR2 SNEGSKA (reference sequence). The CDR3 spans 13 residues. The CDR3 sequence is CSASPGTSLEQYF. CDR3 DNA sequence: TGCAGTGCTAGCCCCGGGACTAGTCTCGAGCAGTACTTC.

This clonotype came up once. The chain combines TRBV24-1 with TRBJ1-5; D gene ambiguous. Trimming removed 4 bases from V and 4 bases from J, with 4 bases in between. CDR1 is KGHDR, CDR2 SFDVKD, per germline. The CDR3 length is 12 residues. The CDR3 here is CATSDLNQPQHF. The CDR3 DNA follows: TGTGCCACCAGTGACCTGAATCAGCCCCAGCATTTT.

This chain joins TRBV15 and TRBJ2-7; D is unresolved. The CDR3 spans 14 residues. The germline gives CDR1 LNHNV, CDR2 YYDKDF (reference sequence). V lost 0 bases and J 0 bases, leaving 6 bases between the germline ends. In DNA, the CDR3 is TGTGCCACCAGCAGAGATTCGCTCTCCTACGAGCAGTACTTC. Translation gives CATSRDSLSYEQYF.

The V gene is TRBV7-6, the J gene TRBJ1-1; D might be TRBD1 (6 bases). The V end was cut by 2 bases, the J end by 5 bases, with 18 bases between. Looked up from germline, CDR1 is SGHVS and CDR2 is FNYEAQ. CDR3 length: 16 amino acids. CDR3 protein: CASSLRPRGDGTEAFF. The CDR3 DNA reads TGTGCCAGCAGCTTAAGACCCAGGGGTGATGGGACTGAAGCTTTCTTT.

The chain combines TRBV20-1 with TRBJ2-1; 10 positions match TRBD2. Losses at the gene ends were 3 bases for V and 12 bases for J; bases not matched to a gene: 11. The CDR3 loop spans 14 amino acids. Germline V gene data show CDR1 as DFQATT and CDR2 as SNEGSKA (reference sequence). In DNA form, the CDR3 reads TGCAGTGCTAGCGGGCGAGCGGGAGGGCTGGGGCAGTTCTTC. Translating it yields CSASGRAGGLGQFF.

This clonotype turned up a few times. The CDR3, as DNA: TGTGCCACCAGCCCCACTAGCGGGATGAGCACAGATACGCAGTATTTT. Its protein product is CATSPTSGMSTDTQYF. The genes are TRBV15 and TRBJ2-3, with TRBD2 matching 10 bases. The CDR3 is 16 residues long. From germline, CDR1 is LNHNV and CDR2 YYDKDF (reference sequence). V shed 5 bases and J 0 bases; nucleotides not matched to a gene: 5.

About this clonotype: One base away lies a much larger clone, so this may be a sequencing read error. The CDR3 DNA reads as TGTGCCAGCAGCACAACAGATACGCGGTATTTT. Protein product: CASSTTDTRYF. This chain uses TRBV7-9 with TRBJ2-3; D unclear. Germline CDR1 is SEHNR and CDR2 is FQNEAQ (reference sequence). The CDR3 runs to 11 residues.

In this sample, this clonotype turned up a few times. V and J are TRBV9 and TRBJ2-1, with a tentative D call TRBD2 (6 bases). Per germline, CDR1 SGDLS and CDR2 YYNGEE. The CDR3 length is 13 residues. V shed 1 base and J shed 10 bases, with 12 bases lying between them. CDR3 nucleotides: TGTGCCAGCAGCGTAATAGGAGGGGACGAGCAGTTCTTC. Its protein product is CASSVIGGDEQFF.

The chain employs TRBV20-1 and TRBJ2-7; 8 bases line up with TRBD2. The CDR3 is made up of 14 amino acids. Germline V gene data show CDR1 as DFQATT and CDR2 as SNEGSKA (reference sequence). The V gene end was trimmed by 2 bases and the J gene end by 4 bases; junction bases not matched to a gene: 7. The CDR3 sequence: CSARLRGGGYEQYF. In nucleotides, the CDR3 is TGCAGTGCTAGATTACGGGGGGGCGGGTACGAGCAGTACTTC.

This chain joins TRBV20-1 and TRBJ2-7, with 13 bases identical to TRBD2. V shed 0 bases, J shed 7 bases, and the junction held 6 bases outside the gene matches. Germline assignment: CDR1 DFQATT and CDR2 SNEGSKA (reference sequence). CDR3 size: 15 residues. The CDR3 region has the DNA TGCAGTGCTAGAGATACCAGACTAGCGGGAGGTGAGCAGTACTTC. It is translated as CSARDTRLAGGEQYF.

In DNA, the CDR3 is TGCAGCGTTAACAGACAGGATGGAGGTGAGCAGTACTTC. Protein: CSVNRQDGGEQYF. The chain links TRBV29-1 to TRBJ2-5, with D possibly TRBD1 on 6 matching bases. This CDR3 spans 13 amino acids. CDR1 and CDR2 (germline): SQVTM, ANQGSEA. V shed 5 bases and J shed 11 bases, with 21 bases lying between them.

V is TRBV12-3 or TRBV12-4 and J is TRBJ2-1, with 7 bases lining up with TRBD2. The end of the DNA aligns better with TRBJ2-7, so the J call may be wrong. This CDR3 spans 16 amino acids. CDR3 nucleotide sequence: TGTGCCAGCAGTTTCCCTACTAGCGTCAACTACAATGAGCAGTACTTC. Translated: CASSFPTSVNYNEQYF.

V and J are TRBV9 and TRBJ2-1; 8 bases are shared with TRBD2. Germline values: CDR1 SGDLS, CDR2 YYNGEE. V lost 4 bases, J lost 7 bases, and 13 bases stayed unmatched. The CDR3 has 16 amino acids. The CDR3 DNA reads TGTGCCAGCAGCCCCGGAGCGGGAGTAGTTAGGAATGAGCAGTTCTTC. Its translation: CASSPGAGVVRNEQFF.

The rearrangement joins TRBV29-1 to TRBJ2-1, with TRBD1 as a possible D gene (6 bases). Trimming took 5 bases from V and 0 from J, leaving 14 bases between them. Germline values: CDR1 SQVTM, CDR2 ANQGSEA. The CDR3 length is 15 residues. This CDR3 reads CSVSDSLSSYNEQFF. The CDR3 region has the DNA TGCAGCGTTTCGGACAGCCTTAGCTCCTACAATGAGCAGTTCTTC.

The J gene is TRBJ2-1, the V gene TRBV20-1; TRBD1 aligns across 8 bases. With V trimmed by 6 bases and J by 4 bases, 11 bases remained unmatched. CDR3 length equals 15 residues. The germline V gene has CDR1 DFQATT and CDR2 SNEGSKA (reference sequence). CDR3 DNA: TGCAGTGCGCCGCGGCAGGGGGCAGGGTACAATGAGCAGTTCTTC. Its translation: CSAPRQGAGYNEQFF.